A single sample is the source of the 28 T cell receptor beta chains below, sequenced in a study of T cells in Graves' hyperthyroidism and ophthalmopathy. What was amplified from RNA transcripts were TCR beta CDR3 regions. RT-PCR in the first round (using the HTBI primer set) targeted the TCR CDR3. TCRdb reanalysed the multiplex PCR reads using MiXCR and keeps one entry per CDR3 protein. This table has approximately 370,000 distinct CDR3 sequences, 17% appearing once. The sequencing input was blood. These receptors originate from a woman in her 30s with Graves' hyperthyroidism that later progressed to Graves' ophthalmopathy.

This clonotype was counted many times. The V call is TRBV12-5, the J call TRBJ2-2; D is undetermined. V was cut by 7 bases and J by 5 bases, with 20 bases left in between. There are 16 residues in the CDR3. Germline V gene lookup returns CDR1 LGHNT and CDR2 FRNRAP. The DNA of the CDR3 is TGTGCTAGTGCCCTTAATTGGGGTTCGAGGACCGGGGAGCTGTTTTTT. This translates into CASALNWGSRTGELFF.

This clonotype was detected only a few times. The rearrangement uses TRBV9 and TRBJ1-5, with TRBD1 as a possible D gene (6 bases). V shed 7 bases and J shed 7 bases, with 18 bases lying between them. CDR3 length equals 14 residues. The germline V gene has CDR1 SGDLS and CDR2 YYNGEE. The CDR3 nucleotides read TGTGCCAGCGGGGGGGCCCAACCGGAACAGCCCCAGCATTTT. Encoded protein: CASGGAQPEQPQHF.

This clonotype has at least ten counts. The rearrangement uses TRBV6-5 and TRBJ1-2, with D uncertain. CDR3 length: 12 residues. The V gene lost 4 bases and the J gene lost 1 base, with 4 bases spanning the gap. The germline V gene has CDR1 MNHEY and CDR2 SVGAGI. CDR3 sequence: CASSSDNYGYTF. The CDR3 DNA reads TGTGCCAGCAGTTCAGATAACTATGGCTACACCTTC.

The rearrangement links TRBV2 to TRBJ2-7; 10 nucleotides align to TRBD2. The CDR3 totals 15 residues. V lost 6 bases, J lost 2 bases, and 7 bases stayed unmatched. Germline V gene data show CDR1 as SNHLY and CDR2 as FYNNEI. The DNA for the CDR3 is TGTGCCAGCAGCCCGGGGACTAGCGTAACCTACGAGCAGTACTTC. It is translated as CASSPGTSVTYEQYF.

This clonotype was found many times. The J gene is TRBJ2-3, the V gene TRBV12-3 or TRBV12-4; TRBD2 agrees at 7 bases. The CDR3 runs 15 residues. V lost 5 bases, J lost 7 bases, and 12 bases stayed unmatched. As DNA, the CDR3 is TGTGCCAGCAGTCTGGGGGGGATTGGGTCTAATACGCAGTATTTT. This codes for CASSLGGIGSNTQYF.

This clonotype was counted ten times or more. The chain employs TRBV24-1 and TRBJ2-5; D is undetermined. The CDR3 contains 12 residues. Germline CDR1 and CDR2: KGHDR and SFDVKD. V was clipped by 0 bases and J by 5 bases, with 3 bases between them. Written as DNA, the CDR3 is TGTGCCACCAGTGATTTGCGGGAGACCCAGTACTTC. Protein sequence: CATSDLRETQYF.

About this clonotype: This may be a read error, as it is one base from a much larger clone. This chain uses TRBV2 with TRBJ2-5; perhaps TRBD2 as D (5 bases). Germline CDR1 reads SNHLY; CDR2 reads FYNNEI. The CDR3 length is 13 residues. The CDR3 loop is CVSGSFGQETQYF. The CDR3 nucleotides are TGTGTCAGCGGTTCTTTTGGGCAAGAGACCCAGTACTTC.

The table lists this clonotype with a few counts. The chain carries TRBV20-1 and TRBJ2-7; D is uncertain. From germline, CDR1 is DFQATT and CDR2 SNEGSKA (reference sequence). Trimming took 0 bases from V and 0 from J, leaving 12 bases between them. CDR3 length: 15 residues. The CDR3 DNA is TGCAGTGCTAGAGATCGATACAGTTTCTCCTACGAGCAGTACTTC. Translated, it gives CSARDRYSFSYEQYF.

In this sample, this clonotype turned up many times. The CDR3 DNA is TGTGCCAGCAGTTTAAGGACAGGGATCAATGAGCAGTTCTTC. Amino acids: CASSLRTGINEQFF. The rearrangement links TRBV28 to TRBJ2-1, with TRBD1 matching 8 bases. Trimming removed 2 bases from V and 6 bases from J; junction bases left unmatched: 3. Per the germline V gene, CDR1 is MDHEN and CDR2 is SYDVKM. The CDR3 has 14 residues.

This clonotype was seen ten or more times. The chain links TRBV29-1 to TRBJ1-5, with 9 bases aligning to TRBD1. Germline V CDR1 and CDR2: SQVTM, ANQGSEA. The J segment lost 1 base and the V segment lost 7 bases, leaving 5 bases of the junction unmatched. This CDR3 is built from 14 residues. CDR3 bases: TGCAGCGCCGGACAGGGGACGAGCAATCAGCCCCAGCATTTT. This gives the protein CSAGQGTSNQPQHF.

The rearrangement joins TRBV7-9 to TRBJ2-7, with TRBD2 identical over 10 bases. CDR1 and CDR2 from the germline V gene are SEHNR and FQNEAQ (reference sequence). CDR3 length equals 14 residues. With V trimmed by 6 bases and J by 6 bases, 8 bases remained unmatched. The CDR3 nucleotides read TGTGCCAGCAGTTTGACTAGCGGGTCCCGCGAGCAGTACTTC. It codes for CASSLTSGSREQYF.

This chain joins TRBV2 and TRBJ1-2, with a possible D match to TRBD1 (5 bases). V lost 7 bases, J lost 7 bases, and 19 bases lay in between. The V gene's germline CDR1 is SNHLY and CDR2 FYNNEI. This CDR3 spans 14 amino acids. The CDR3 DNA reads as TGTGCCAGCATGGGGGAAAGTTGGGCCAGTGGCTACACCTTC. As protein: CASMGESWASGYTF.

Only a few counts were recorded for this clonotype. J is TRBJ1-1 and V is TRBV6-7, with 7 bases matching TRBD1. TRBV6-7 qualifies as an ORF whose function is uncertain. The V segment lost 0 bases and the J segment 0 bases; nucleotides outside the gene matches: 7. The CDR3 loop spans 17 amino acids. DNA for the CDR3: TGTGCCAGCAGTTACTCGAAATTGACAGGGTTGAACACTGAAGCTTTCTTT. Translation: CASSYSKLTGLNTEAFF.

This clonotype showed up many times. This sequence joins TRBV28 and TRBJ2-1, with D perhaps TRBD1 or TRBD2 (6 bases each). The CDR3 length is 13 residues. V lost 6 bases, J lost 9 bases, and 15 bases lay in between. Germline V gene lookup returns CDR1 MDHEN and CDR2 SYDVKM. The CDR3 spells CASSDRGESEQFF. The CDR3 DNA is TGTGCCAGCAGCGATAGGGGGGAAAGTGAGCAGTTCTTC.

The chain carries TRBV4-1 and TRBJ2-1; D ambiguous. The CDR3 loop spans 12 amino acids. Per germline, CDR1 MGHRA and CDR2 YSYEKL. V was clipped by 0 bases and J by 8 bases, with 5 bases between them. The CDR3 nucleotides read TGCGCCAGCAGCCAAGAATTTGATGAGCAGTTCTTC. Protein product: CASSQEFDEQFF.

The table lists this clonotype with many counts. In DNA, the CDR3 is TGCAGCATTCGTGACCCGGAAATCACAGATACGCAGTATTTT. This encodes CSIRDPEITDTQYF. The chain is built from TRBV29-1 and TRBJ2-3, with D unresolved. The CDR3 covers 14 residues. V was shortened by 8 bases and J by 2 bases, with 17 bases between the two germline ends. CDR1 and CDR2 from the germline V gene are SQVTM and ANQGSEA.

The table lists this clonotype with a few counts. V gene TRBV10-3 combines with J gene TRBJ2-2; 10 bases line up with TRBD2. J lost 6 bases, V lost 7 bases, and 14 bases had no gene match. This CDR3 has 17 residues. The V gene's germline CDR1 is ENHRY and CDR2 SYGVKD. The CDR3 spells CAITPHSSGSPPGELFF. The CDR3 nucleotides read TGTGCCATCACCCCTCATTCTAGCGGGAGTCCCCCCGGGGAGCTGTTTTTT.

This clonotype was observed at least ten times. This chain's CDR3 is CASSQVTGGGAQTQYF. The CDR3 DNA reads as TGTGCCAGCAGCCAAGTTACAGGCGGGGGGGCGCAGACCCAGTACTTC. V is TRBV4-2 and J is TRBJ2-5; 9 bases line up with TRBD2. CDR1 is LGHNA and CDR2 is YNFKEQ in the germline V gene. V gave up 1 base and J gave up 6 bases; unmatched junction bases: 9. The CDR3 covers 16 residues.

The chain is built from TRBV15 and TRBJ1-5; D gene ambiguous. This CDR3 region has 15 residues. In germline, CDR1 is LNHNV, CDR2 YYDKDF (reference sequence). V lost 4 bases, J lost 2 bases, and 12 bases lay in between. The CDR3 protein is CATSTRLVGNQPQHF. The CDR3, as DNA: TGTGCCACCAGCACCCGACTCGTCGGCAATCAGCCCCAGCATTTT.

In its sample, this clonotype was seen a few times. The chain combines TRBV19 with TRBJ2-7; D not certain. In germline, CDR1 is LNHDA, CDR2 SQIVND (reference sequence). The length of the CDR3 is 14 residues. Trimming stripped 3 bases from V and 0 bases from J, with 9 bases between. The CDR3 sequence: CASSMLGSSYEQYF. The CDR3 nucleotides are TGTGCCAGTAGTATGCTTGGCAGCTCCTACGAGCAGTACTTC.

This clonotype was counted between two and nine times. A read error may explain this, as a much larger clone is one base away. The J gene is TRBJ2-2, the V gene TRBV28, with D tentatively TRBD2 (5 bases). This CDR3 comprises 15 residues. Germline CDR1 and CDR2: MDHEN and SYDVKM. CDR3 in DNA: TGTGCCAGCAGTTCAGGTTTAACGAACACCGGGGAGCCGTTTTTT. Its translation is CASSSGLTNTGEPFF.

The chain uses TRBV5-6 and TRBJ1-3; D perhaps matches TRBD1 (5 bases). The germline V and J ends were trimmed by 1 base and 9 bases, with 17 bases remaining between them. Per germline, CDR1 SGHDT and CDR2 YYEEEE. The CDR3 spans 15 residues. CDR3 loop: CASSLWDDRRVTIYF. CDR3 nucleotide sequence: TGTGCCAGCAGCTTGTGGGACGATCGACGGGTCACCATATATTTT.

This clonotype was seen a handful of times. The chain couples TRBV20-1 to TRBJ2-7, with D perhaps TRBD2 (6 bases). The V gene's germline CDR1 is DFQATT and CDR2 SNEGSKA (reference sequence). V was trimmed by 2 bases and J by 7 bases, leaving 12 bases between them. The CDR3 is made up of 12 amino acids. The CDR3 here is CSARSLASEQYF. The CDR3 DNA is TGCAGTGCTAGAAGCCTAGCGTCGGAGCAGTACTTC.

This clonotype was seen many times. CDR3 DNA sequence: TGCAGTGCCTTACGGACAGGGGGCTATGATGGCACAGATACGCAGTATTTT. This sequence encodes CSALRTGGYDGTDTQYF. V and J are TRBV20-1 and TRBJ2-3; 11 bases agree with TRBD1. CDR1 DFQATT and CDR2 SNEGSKA come from the germline V gene (reference sequence). Trimming removed 6 bases from V and 1 base from J; junction bases left unmatched: 12. This CDR3 has 17 residues.

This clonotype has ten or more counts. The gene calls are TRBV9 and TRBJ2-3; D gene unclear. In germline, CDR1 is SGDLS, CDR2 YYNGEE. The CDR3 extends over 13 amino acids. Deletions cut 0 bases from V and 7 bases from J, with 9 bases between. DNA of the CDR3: TGTGCCAGCAGCGTAGATCCCGTCAATACGCAGTATTTT. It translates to CASSVDPVNTQYF.

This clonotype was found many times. CDR3 loop: CASSESRGFDETQYF. The CDR3 region has the DNA TGCGCCAGCAGTGAGTCGAGGGGTTTCGACGAGACCCAGTACTTC. The chain links TRBV10-1 to TRBJ2-5, with D perhaps assigned TRBD1 or TRBD2 (5 bases each). Trimming took 0 bases from V and 5 from J, leaving 13 bases between them. CDR1 is WNHNN, CDR2 SYGVQD, per germline (reference sequence). CDR3 length equals 15 residues.

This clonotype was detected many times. The CDR3 region has the DNA TGCAGTGCTAGCTTCCAGAAGAGCACAGATACGCAGTATTTT. Translating it yields CSASFQKSTDTQYF. The chain couples TRBV20-1 to TRBJ2-3; no firm D call. In germline, CDR1 is DFQATT, CDR2 SNEGSKA (reference sequence). The V end lost 3 bases, the J end lost 0 bases, and 10 bases lay between the germline ends. This CDR3 comprises 14 residues.

CDR3 loop: CASSIDRRNSGNTIYF. The CDR3 coding sequence is TGTGCCAGTAGTATAGACCGACGGAACTCTGGAAACACCATATATTTT. This rearrangement joins TRBV19 to TRBJ1-3; D gene ambiguous. The V gene lost 0 bases and the J gene lost 0 bases, with 9 bases spanning the gap. Germline CDR1 LNHDA, CDR2 SQIVND (reference sequence). This CDR3 spans 16 amino acids.